The rows below give T cell receptor beta chains drawn from one sample of a study of shared clonotypes between healthy human individuals. The table came from immunoSEQ multiplex PCR; TCRdb's copy has only in-frame clones and leaves some out. The table includes about 2.1 million clones, just over 90% detected once. What was sequenced was naive CD8+ T cells from PBMCs. These receptors all come from a man aged 18 to 30 in good health. Some clones in this sample may be carry-over from other donors' samples. The CDR3 runs from the conserved cysteine through the conserved F or W. D genes are given only for firm matches. Expanded clones are given a class, and other clones once, few, many or no size at all.

>TRBJ1-1|TRBV9|NA|TRBD1
CASSVTGGRDEAFF
TGTGCCAGCAGCGTGACAGGGGGAAGGGATGAAGCTTTCTTT
>TRBJ1-2|TRBV19|NA|NA
CASSINRNYGYTF
TGTGCCAGTAGTATCAACAGAAACTATGGCTACACCTTC
>TRBJ2-5|TRBV15|NA|NA
CATSGGGGHQETQYF
TGTGCCACCAGTGGAGGGGGCGGACACCAAGAGACCCAGTACTTC
>TRBJ2-5|TRBV27|once|NA
CASGLAASYQETQYF
TGTGCCAGCGGCTTAGCAGCCTCGTACCAAGAGACCCAGTACTTC
>TRBJ2-7|TRBV4-2|NA|NA
CASSQDLTAGYEQYF
TGTGCCAGCAGCCAAGATTTGACAGCGGGTTACGAGCAGTACTTC
>TRBJ2-4|TRBV4-3|once|TRBD2
CASSQVILAGSPNIQYF
TGCGCCAGCAGCCAAGTAATACTAGCGGGATCCCCGAACATTCAGTACTTC
>TRBJ2-2|TRBV28|NA|NA
CASSNPRQVGTGELFF
TGTGCCAGCAGTAACCCCCGACAGGTTGGCACCGGGGAGCTGTTTTTT
>TRBJ2-5|TRBV7-8|NA|TRBD2
CASSKYGTTWETQYF
TGTGCCAGCAGCAAATACGGGACTACCTGGGAGACCCAGTACTTC
>TRBJ2-1|TRBV7-3|NA|NA
CASSLILGVGRVAGNEQFF
TGTGCCAGCAGCTTAATCCTAGGTGTAGGGCGGGTCGCAGGCAATGAGCAGTTCTTC
>TRBJ2-1|TRBV5-6|NA|TRBD2
CASSLAGVNNEQFF
TGTGCCAGCAGCTTAGCGGGAGTGAACAATGAGCAGTTCTTC
>TRBJ1-5|TRBV19|NA|TRBD1
CASSIVRDRDRRSNQPQHF
TGTGCCAGTAGTATTGTGCGGGACAGGGATCGAAGGAGCAATCAGCCCCAGCATTTT
>TRBJ1-3|TRBV9|once|NA
CASSVGVTASGNTIYF
TGTGCCAGCAGCGTAGGGGTCACCGCCTCTGGAAACACCATATATTTT
>TRBJ2-7|TRBV7-6|NA|TRBD1
CASSLGVTGDEQYF
TGTGCCAGCAGCTTAGGGGTAACAGGGGACGAGCAGTACTTC
>TRBJ2-7|TRBV7-2|few|TRBD2
CASSERAGAYEQYF
TGTGCCAGCAGCGAACGGGCGGGAGCCTACGAGCAGTACTTC
>TRBJ2-1|TRBV7-9|NA|NA
CASSAIQGTWDEQFF
TGTGCCAGCAGCGCCATCCAGGGAACATGGGATGAGCAGTTCTTC
>TRBJ1-1|TRBV28|NA|NA
CASSLSENTEAFF
TGTGCCAGCAGTTTGTCGGAGAACACTGAAGCTTTCTTT
>TRBJ2-3|TRBV27|NA|NA
CASTPLRGADTQYF
TGTGCCAGCACCCCCCTTAGGGGGGCCGATACGCAGTATTTT
>TRBJ2-1|TRBV7-9|NA|TRBD2
CASSFPSGSSYNEQFF
TGTGCCAGCAGCTTCCCTAGCGGGAGCTCCTACAATGAGCAGTTCTTC
>TRBJ2-1|TRBV7-6|NA|NA
CASSQRVRDEQFF
TGTGCCAGCAGCCAACGGGTACGGGATGAGCAGTTCTTC
>TRBJ2-3|TRBV13|NA|NA
CASSLGHPGSSSTDTQYF
TGTGCCAGCAGCTTAGGACATCCGGGGTCCTCTAGCACAGATACGCAGTATTTT
>TRBJ2-7|TRBV6-6|NA|NA
CASRSWSGLSYEQYF
TGTGCCAGCAGATCATGGTCGGGGCTATCCTACGAGCAGTACTTC
>TRBJ1-2|TRBV27|NA|TRBD1
CASSLIGTDYGYTF
TGTGCCAGCAGTTTAATCGGGACAGATTATGGCTACACCTTC
>TRBJ2-7|TRBV28|NA|NA
CASSLFRGEDYEQYF
TGTGCCAGCAGTTTATTCCGCGGGGAGGATTACGAGCAGTACTTC
>TRBJ1-5|TRBV5-6|NA|TRBD1
CASSRLSDRNWEQPQHF
TGTGCCAGCAGCCGACTGTCGGACAGGAATTGGGAACAGCCCCAGCATTTT